These 32 T cell receptor beta chains originate from one sample sequenced in a study of blood T cell repertoires in COVID-19. Clones were read by immunoSEQ multiplex PCR, and TCRdb kept only the in-frame ones, dropping some. The sample shows approximately 180,000 clones, nearly 90% of them seen only once. The sample comprised PBMCs or T cells enriched from blood (not recorded which). The receptors were gathered from a woman aged 40 to 50 with acute COVID-19.

The rearrangement links TRBV4-1 to TRBJ2-1; TRBD2 matches 8 bases. CDR3 length: 17 amino acids. The J segment lost 3 bases and the V segment lost 2 bases, leaving 9 bases of the junction unmatched. The germline gives CDR1 MGHRA, CDR2 YSYEKL. The CDR3 reads CASSQHNRGGLYNEQFF. The DNA for the CDR3 is TGCGCCAGCAGCCAACACAACCGGGGGGGCCTCTACAATGAGCAGTTCTTC.

The CDR3 region has the DNA TGTGCCAGCAAACGGGACACCCGATCCTACAATGAGCAGTTCTTC. It specifies CASKRDTRSYNEQFF. V gene TRBV28 combines with J gene TRBJ2-1; a weak D match, TRBD1 (6 bases). V lost 7 bases to trimming and J lost 1 base, with 14 bases between them. The CDR3 has 15 residues. From germline, CDR1 is MDHEN and CDR2 SYDVKM.

This clone has a handful of counts. This chain connects TRBV2 to TRBJ2-7; weak D call: TRBD1 (5 bases). V was trimmed by 9 bases and J by 7 bases, leaving 13 bases between them. The germline CDR1 and CDR2 sequences are SNHLY and FYNNEI. The CDR3 length is 11 residues. The CDR3, as DNA: TGTGCCAGTCAACAGGAGTGGGAGCAGTACTTC. This encodes CASQQEWEQYF.

The rearrangement uses TRBV12-3 or TRBV12-4 and TRBJ2-3; D not certain. V was shortened by 3 bases and J by 0 bases, with 4 bases between the two germline ends. This CDR3 region has 13 residues. The CDR3: CASSFASTDTQYF. CDR3 nucleotide sequence: TGTGCCAGCAGTTTTGCGAGCACAGATACGCAGTATTTT.

This clone occurred once. The chain recombines TRBV10-3 with TRBJ2-1; D is unresolved. This CDR3 has 13 residues. CDR1 ENHRY and CDR2 SYGVKD come from the germline V gene. V shed 2 bases and J shed 6 bases, with 8 bases lying between them. The DNA of the CDR3 is TGTGCCATCAGTGAGGACAACCTCAATGAGCAGTTCTTC. The encoded protein is CAISEDNLNEQFF.

The J gene is TRBJ1-2, the V gene TRBV4-1; 7 bases are shared with TRBD1. There are 14 residues in the CDR3. Germline assignment: CDR1 MGHRA and CDR2 YSYEKL. V trimming: 4 bases; J trimming: 5 bases; junction bases outside the gene matches: 7. Here the CDR3 DNA reads TGCGCCAGCAGCCGAGACCGGGACAGATATGGCTACACCTTC. It translates to CASSRDRDRYGYTF.

The rearrangement joins TRBV15 to TRBJ2-7; TRBD1 might be the D (6 bases). Germline CDR1 and CDR2: LNHNV and YYDKDF (reference sequence). CDR3 size: 16 residues. The V end lost 5 bases, the J end lost 1 base, and 18 bases lay between the germline ends. CDR3: CATSGGLQGYSYEQYF. The CDR3 nucleotides read TGTGCCACCAGCGGGGGTTTACAGGGATATTCCTACGAGCAGTACTTC.

CDR3 coding DNA: TGTGCCAGCAGTTTTCCAGGCAGCACAGATACGCAGTATTTT. It specifies CASSFPGSTDTQYF. The V call is TRBV27, the J call TRBJ2-3; D is uncertain. Trimming took 3 bases from V and 0 from J, leaving 7 bases between them. The CDR3 runs 14 residues. Germline V gene data show CDR1 as MNHEY and CDR2 as SMNVEV (reference sequence).

This chain uses TRBV20-1 with TRBJ2-5; D is unclear. V was clipped by 3 bases and J by 6 bases, with 8 bases between them. Germline CDR1 DFQATT, CDR2 SNEGSKA (reference sequence). This CDR3 is 11 amino acids long. CDR3 residues: CSASPSQTQYF. The CDR3 DNA reads as TGCAGTGCTAGCCCTTCCCAGACCCAGTACTTC.

The chain employs TRBV7-2 and TRBJ1-5; D is undetermined. The CDR3 totals 14 residues. V shed 2 bases and J shed 0 bases, with 5 bases lying between them. Germline V gene data show CDR1 as SGHTA and CDR2 as FQGNSA. Here the CDR3 DNA reads TGTGCCAGCAGCTTATCTTCTAGCAATCAGCCCCAGCATTTT. This encodes CASSLSSSNQPQHF.

The V gene is TRBV3-1 (or the pseudogene TRBV3-2), the J gene TRBJ1-4; perhaps TRBD1 as D (6 bases). This CDR3 has 15 amino acids. Germline CDR1 reads LGHDT; CDR2 reads YNNKEL (reference sequence). The V end was cut by 3 bases, the J end by 8 bases, with 16 bases between. The CDR3: CASSQNGGAREKLFF. The CDR3 DNA sequence: TGTGCCAGCAGCCAGAACGGGGGGGCGAGGGAAAAACTGTTTTTT.

J is TRBJ2-3 and V is TRBV15, with 8 bases identical to TRBD2. The germline V gene encodes CDR1 LNHNV and CDR2 YYDKDF (reference sequence). J was trimmed by 1 base and V by 1 base; bases with no gene match: 10. This CDR3 comprises 18 residues. The CDR3, as DNA: TGTGCCACCAGCAGAGGCGGGGGGCGAGCGGCAGGCACAGATACGCAGTATTTT. As protein: CATSRGGGRAAGTDTQYF.

This sequence joins TRBV7-2 and TRBJ1-6; 7 bases agree with TRBD1. The trim removed 2 bases at V and 7 bases at J, leaving 5 bases unmatched. The germline V gene encodes CDR1 SGHTA and CDR2 FQGNSA. The CDR3 extends over 15 amino acids. The CDR3 DNA sequence: TGTGCCAGCAGCTTAAGAACAGGGGAAAATTCACCCCTCCACTTT. As protein: CASSLRTGENSPLHF.

The chain has TRBV15 and TRBJ2-7; TRBD1 matches at 8 bases. Germline V gives CDR1 LNHNV, CDR2 YYDKDF (reference sequence). The CDR3 is 18 residues long. J was trimmed by 0 bases and V by 2 bases; bases with no gene match: 12. The CDR3 DNA is TGTGCCACCAGCAGAACGAACGCTGGGACAGGCCTCTCCTACGAGCAGTACTTC. Translated, it gives CATSRTNAGTGLSYEQYF.

The J gene is TRBJ1-6, the V gene TRBV21-1; the table's D call, TRBD1, was not checked against the DNA. TRBV21-1 is deemed a pseudogene. This CDR3 spans 15 amino acids. The CDR3 DNA follows: TGTGCCAGCAGCAAAAAAGGACAGGGCAATTCACCCCTCCACTTT. It yields the protein CASSKKGQGNSPLHF.

CDR3 DNA: TGTGCCAGCAGTGCGGGGAAAGGGTCCTACAATGAGCAGTTCTTC. It encodes CASSAGKGSYNEQFF. The V call is TRBV2, the J call TRBJ2-1; maybe TRBD2 (5 bases). The germline V gene has CDR1 SNHLY and CDR2 FYNNEI. This CDR3 has 15 amino acids. The germline V and J ends were trimmed by 4 bases and 1 base, with 11 bases remaining between them.

This chain joins TRBV19 and TRBJ1-4, with a tentative D call TRBD1 (6 bases). The CDR3 loop spans 17 amino acids. The V end lost 2 bases, the J end lost 7 bases, and 20 bases lay between the germline ends. Germline V gene sequence: CDR1 LNHDA, CDR2 SQIVND (reference sequence). The CDR3 protein is CASSIPPRPGEVEKLFF. As DNA, the CDR3 is TGTGCCAGTAGTATACCACCGAGACCAGGGGAAGTTGAAAAACTGTTTTTT.

V gene TRBV6-5 combines with J gene TRBJ2-4, with D possibly matching TRBD1 (5 bases). The CDR3 covers 13 residues. Germline assignment: CDR1 MNHEY and CDR2 SVGAGI. V lost 6 bases and J lost 2, with 8 bases in between. The CDR3 DNA reads as TGTGCCAGCAGAGGGGCATCCAAAAACATTCAGTACTTC. Residues: CASRGASKNIQYF.

This chain joins TRBV29-1 and TRBJ2-2, with D possibly matching TRBD2 (5 bases). This CDR3 has 13 amino acids. Germline V lookup: CDR1 SQVTM, CDR2 ANQGSEA. The V gene lost 3 bases and the J gene lost 2 bases, with 7 bases spanning the gap. CDR3 loop: CSVDSVNTGELFF. CDR3 sequence (DNA): TGCAGCGTTGATAGCGTAAACACCGGGGAGCTGTTTTTT.

The rearrangement uses TRBV18 and TRBJ1-4; tentatively, D is TRBD1 (5 bases). CDR1 is KGHSH, CDR2 LQKENI, per germline. CDR3 length equals 15 residues. With 3 bases removed from V and 8 bases from J, the gap between germline ends came to 16 bases. Here the CDR3 reads CASSPSQGSGEKLFF. The CDR3 region has the DNA TGTGCCAGCTCACCTTCCCAGGGATCCGGGGAAAAACTGTTTTTT.

The chain employs TRBV7-9 and TRBJ2-1; 10 bases fit TRBD1. CDR1 is SEHNR, CDR2 FQNEAQ, per germline (reference sequence). There are 17 residues in the CDR3. The V segment lost 4 bases and the J segment 8 bases; nucleotides outside the gene matches: 14. Written as DNA, the CDR3 is TGTGCCAGCAGCTCCCGAAGTGGACAGGGGGGAGTCGATGAGCAGTTCTTC. It encodes CASSSRSGQGGVDEQFF.

The chain has TRBV5-1 and TRBJ1-3; D remains unclear. The V and J ends lost 4 bases and 2 bases respectively, with 7 bases between them. This CDR3 contains 13 residues. Germline V gives CDR1 SGHRS, CDR2 YFSETQ. The CDR3 region is CASSRGAGNTIYF. The CDR3 DNA reads TGCGCCAGCAGCCGTGGAGCTGGAAACACCATATATTTT.

This clone was observed a single time. The chain has TRBV2 and TRBJ2-7; 9 nucleotides align to TRBD1. J gave up 3 bases and V 7 bases, and 4 bases lay outside the gene matches. This CDR3 is 13 amino acids long. The germline V gene has CDR1 SNHLY and CDR2 FYNNEI. Here the CDR3 DNA reads TGTGCCAGCACCGGGGACAGGGTCTACGAGCAGTACTTC. It encodes CASTGDRVYEQYF.

J is TRBJ2-7 and V is TRBV19; perhaps TRBD2 as D (5 bases). The CDR3 contains 14 residues. The V and J ends lost 3 bases and 2 bases respectively, with 11 bases between them. Germline CDR1 and CDR2: LNHDA and SQIVND (reference sequence). The CDR3 bases are TGTGCCAGTAGTATCGACGGGATCCCCTACGAGCAGTACTTC. It specifies CASSIDGIPYEQYF.

The V gene is TRBV7-2, the J gene TRBJ2-1; D may be TRBD1 (5 bases). The CDR3 extends over 15 amino acids. CDR1 and CDR2 (germline): SGHTA, FQGNSA. V was pared by 4 bases and J by 7 bases, with 17 bases between. The CDR3 nucleotides read TGTGCCAGCAGCTCCCGGAAAGGGGTGATAAATGAGCAGTTCTTC. Amino acids: CASSSRKGVINEQFF.

The chain couples TRBV6-6 to TRBJ1-6; D not resolved. V was clipped by 8 bases and J by 0 bases, with 14 bases between them. CDR3 size: 16 residues. Germline-derived CDR1 and CDR2 are MNHNY and SVGAGI (reference sequence). Written as DNA, the CDR3 is TGTGCCAGCTCCTCCCACGACACCTCCTATAATTCACCCCTCCACTTT. Translation gives CASSSHDTSYNSPLHF.

CDR3 amino acids: CASSIVLRETHSPLHF. Written as DNA, the CDR3 is TGTGCCAGTAGTATAGTACTCCGGGAGACTCATTCACCCCTCCACTTT. The rearrangement uses TRBV19 and TRBJ1-6, with D uncertain. V was shortened by 1 base and J by 8 bases, with 15 bases between the two germline ends. The CDR3 covers 16 residues. Germline CDR1 LNHDA, CDR2 SQIVND (reference sequence).

J is TRBJ1-5 and V is TRBV11-2, with D perhaps TRBD1 (6 bases). The CDR3 length is 17 residues. Looked up from germline, CDR1 is SGHAT and CDR2 is FQNNGV. V shed 5 bases and J shed 11 bases, with 28 bases lying between them. The CDR3 nucleotides are TGTGCCAGCAGCCCCGTTGGGGGGGGCCATAGTAGTGGGGCCCAGCATTTT. It is translated as CASSPVGGGHSSGAQHF. The whole variable domain, remainder taken from reference TRBV11-2 and TRBJ1-5, is EAGVAQSPRYKIIEKRQSVAFWCNPISGHATLYWYQQILGQGPKLLIQFQNNGVVDDSQLPKDRFSAERLKGVDSTLKIQPAKLEDSAVYLCASSPVGGGHSSGAQHFGDGTRLSIL.

The chain joins TRBV7-6 to TRBJ1-1; D is possibly TRBD1 (5 bases). Germline V gene lookup returns CDR1 SGHVS and CDR2 FNYEAQ. This CDR3 has 14 amino acids. V gave up 6 bases and J gave up 0 bases, with 11 bases separating them. The CDR3 here is CASSIQDMNTEAFF. The CDR3 nucleotides are TGTGCCAGCAGTATACAGGACATGAACACTGAAGCTTTCTTT.

The V call is TRBV6-5, the J call TRBJ1-2; a possible D gene is TRBD1 (5 bases). The CDR3 is 13 amino acids. Germline loops: CDR1 MNHEY, CDR2 SVGAGI. Trimming cost V 7 bases and J 5 bases, with 14 bases left between them. Here the CDR3 reads CASKIGVGYGYTF. DNA for the CDR3: TGTGCCAGCAAGATAGGGGTTGGATATGGCTACACCTTC.

The rearrangement joins TRBV7-6 to TRBJ2-3, with D unclear. The CDR3 totals 12 residues. CDR1 SGHVS and CDR2 FNYEAQ come from the germline V gene. The V end was cut by 5 bases, the J end by 4 bases, with 7 bases between. The CDR3 DNA sequence: TGTGCCAGCAGCCCCGAGGCAGATACGCAGTATTTT. This codes for CASSPEADTQYF.

V and J are TRBV6-6 and TRBJ2-7; D is possibly TRBD1 (6 bases). The length of the CDR3 is 15 residues. V dropped 2 bases and J dropped 1 base, with 12 bases sitting between them. CDR1 is MNHNY, CDR2 SVGAGI, per germline (reference sequence). The CDR3 DNA reads as TGTGCCAGCAGTTACGGGCAGGGGTATTCCTACGAGCAGTACTTC. As protein: CASSYGQGYSYEQYF.